The clone carrying this T cell receptor beta chain was counted many times. This specimen belongs to a study of regulatory T cells in long-lasting Graves disease. V was shortened by 6 bases and J by 7 bases, with 15 bases between the two germline ends. There are 13 residues in the CDR3. From germline, CDR1 is SNHLY and CDR2 FYNNEI. Both iRepertoire HTBI primers and Arm-PCR of CDR3 regions were used to build the TCR beta libraries. One entry per CDR3 protein results from TCRdb running MiXCR on the multiplex PCR reads. The repertoire holds approximately 350,000 distinct CDR3 sequences, with roughly 15% as singletons. Time point noted: newly diagnosed GD, antithyroid drugs for less than 3 months. Construction of the TCR library relied on RNA isolated from PBMCs. The same sample was also studied in work on T cells in Graves' hyperthyroidism and ophthalmopathy.

Sequencing was performed on peripheral blood mononuclear cells (PBMCs), taken at new diagnosis, from a patient treated with antithyroid drugs. The chain links TRBV2 to TRBJ1-2; D is perhaps TRBD1 (6 bases). The sequence was collected from a woman aged 18-29 years with Graves disease. The CDR3 region has the DNA TGTGCCAGCAGAAATACAGGGAGCCCTGGCTACACCTTC. Its protein product is CASRNTGSPGYTF.